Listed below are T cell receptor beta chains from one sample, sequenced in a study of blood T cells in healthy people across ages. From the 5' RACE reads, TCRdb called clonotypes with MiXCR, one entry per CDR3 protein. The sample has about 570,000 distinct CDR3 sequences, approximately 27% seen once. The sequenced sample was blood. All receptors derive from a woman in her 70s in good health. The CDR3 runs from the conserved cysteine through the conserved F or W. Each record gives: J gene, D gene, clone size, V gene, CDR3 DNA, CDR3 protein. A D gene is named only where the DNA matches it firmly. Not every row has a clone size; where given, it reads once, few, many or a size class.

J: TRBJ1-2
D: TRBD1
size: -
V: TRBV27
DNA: TGTGCCAGCAGTAACCGGCGTACGTCCGACAGGGGAGGTGGCTACACCTTC
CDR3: CASSNRRTSDRGGGYTF

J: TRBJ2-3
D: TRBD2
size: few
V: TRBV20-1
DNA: TGCAGTGCTAGAGGTTCGGCGGGGGGTGGAGATACGCAGTATTTT
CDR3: CSARGSAGGGDTQYF

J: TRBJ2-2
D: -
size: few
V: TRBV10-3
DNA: TGTGCCATCAGAGAACAGGGGAACACCGGGGAGCTGTTTTTT
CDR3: CAIREQGNTGELFF

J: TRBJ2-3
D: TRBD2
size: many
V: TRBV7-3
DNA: TGTGCCAGCCACAGCGGGGGGGACACAGATACGCAGTATTTT
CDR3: CASHSGGDTDTQYF

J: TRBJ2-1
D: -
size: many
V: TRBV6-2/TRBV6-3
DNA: TGTGCCAGCAGTTACTCGAACTACAATGAGCAGTTCTTC
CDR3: CASSYSNYNEQFF

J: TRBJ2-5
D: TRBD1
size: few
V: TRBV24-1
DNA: TGTGCCACCAGTGACAGGAGAGGGGGCCCCCAGGGCTTC
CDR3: CATSDRRGGPQGF

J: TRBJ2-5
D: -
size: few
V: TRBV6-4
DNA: TGTGCCAGCAGTGACTCGGTTTCCACGATCAGGGAACACCAAGAGACCCAGTACTTC
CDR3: CASSDSVSTIREHQETQYF

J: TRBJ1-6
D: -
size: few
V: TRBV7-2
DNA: TGTGCCAGCAGCTTAGTTTCCAGGGATTCACCCCTCCACTTT
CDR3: CASSLVSRDSPLHF

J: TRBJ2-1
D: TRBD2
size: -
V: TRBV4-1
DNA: TGCGCCAGCAGCCCGCAGCCAGCGGGGGCCGACAATGAGCAGTTCTTC
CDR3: CASSPQPAGADNEQFF

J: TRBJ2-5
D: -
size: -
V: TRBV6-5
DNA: TGTGCCAGCAGTTCGCACCCGGACAGCCGTCAAGAGACCCAGTACTTC
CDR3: CASSSHPDSRQETQYF

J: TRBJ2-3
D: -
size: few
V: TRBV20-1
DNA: TGCAGTGCCTTTCCTGCCTCTAGCACAGATACGCAGTATTTT
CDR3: CSAFPASSTDTQYF

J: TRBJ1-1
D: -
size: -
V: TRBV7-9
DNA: TGTGCCAGCAGCTTTGTAGAATCCACTGAAGCTTTCTTT
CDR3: CASSFVESTEAFF

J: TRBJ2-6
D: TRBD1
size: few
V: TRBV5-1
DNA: TGCGCCAGCAGCTATAGGACAGGGCCGACTGGGGCCAACGTCCTGACTTTC
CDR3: CASSYRTGPTGANVLTF

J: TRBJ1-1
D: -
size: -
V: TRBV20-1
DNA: TGCAGTGCTTCAGGCGGTATTTACACTGAAGCTTTCTTT
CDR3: CSASGGIYTEAFF

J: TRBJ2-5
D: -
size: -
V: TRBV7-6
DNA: TGTGCCAGCAGCCCGCAGCGCGCAGGGGTCTGGGAGACCCAGTACTTC
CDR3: CASSPQRAGVWETQYF

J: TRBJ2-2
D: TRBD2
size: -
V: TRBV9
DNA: TGTGCCAGCAGCGTAGACCCTAGCGGGGCTGGGGAGCTGCTTTTT
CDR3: CASSVDPSGAGELLF

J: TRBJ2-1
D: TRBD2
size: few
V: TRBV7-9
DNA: TGTGCCAGCAGCGCGGGGGACTCCTACAATGAGCAGTTCTTC
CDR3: CASSAGDSYNEQFF

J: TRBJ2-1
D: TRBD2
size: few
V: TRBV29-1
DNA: TGCAGCGTTCCCAAGGGACTAGCGGGGGCCTACAATGAGCAGTTCTTC
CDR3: CSVPKGLAGAYNEQFF

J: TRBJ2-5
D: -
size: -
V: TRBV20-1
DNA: TGCAGTGCTAGAGGTTGGGACGCGTTACAAGAGACCCAGTACTTC
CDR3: CSARGWDALQETQYF

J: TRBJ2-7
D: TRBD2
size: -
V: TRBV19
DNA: TGTGCCAGTAGTATAGTTGATAGCGGGGGGTACGAGCAGTACTTC
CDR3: CASSIVDSGGYEQYF

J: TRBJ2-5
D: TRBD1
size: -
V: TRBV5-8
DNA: TGTGCCAGCAGCTTGTTCAGGGGGACGATGTACTTC
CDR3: CASSLFRGTMYF

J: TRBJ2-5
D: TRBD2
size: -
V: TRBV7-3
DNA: TGTGCCAGCAGTGGCAGCGGGGGGGCTGAGACCCAGTACTTC
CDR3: CASSGSGGAETQYF

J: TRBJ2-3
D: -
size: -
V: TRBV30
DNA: TGTGCCTGGAAAGAGGCCAGCCTCACAGATACGCAGTATTTT
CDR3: CAWKEASLTDTQYF

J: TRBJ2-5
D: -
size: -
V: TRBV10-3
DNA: TGTGCCATCAGTGTAGGGCACAGAGAGACCCAGTACTTC
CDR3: CAISVGHRETQYF

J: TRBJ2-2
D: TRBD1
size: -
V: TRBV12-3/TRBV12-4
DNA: TGTGCCAGCAACGACAGGGGGAAGACCGGGGAGCTGTTTTTT
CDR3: CASNDRGKTGELFF

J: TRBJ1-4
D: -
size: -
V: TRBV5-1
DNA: TGCGCCAGCAGCCGGGGAGGACGGAGTAATGAAAAACTGTTTTTT
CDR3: CASSRGGRSNEKLFF

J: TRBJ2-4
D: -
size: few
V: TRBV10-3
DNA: TGTGCCTCACAACCCAGGGGGGCCCCAAACATTCAGTACTTC
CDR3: CASQPRGAPNIQYF

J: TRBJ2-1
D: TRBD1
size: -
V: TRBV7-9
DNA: TGTGCCAGCAGCTTAATCAACGGGGGGACAGGGGGAAATGAGCAGTTCTTC
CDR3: CASSLINGGTGGNEQFF

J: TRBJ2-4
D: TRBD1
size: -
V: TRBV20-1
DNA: TGCAGTGCGTTAACCCCGGACAGGGTTGCCAACATTCAGTACTTC
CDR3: CSALTPDRVANIQYF

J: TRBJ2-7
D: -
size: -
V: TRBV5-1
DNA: TGCGCCAGCAGCTTTACAAGTCCTATCTACGAGCAGTACTTC
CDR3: CASSFTSPIYEQYF

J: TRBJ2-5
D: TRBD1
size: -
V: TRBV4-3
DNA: TGCGCCAGCAGCCAAGATCCAGCGGGACAGGGAAGGGGGAAGACCCAGTACTTC
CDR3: CASSQDPAGQGRGKTQYF

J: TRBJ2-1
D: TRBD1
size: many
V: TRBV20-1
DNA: TGCAGTGCTAGCGGCGACAGGGACCACAATGAGCAGTTCTTC
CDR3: CSASGDRDHNEQFF

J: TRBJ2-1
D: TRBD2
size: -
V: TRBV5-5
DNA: TGTGCCAGCAGCTTGGACCTAGCGGGGGGGCCGGTGATGAATGAGCAGTTCTTC
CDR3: CASSLDLAGGPVMNEQFF

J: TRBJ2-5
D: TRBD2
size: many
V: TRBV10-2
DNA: TGCGCCAGCAGTCTGGGCGGGGGGTATACCGAGACCCAGTACTTC
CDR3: CASSLGGGYTETQYF

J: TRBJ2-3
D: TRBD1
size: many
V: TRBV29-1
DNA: TGCATCACCGACAGGGAGTTAGATACGCAGTATTTT
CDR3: CITDRELDTQYF

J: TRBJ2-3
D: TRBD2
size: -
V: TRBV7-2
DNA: TGTGCCAGCAGCGTGGGACTAGCGGGGCCGAGCACAGATACGCAGTATTTT
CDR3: CASSVGLAGPSTDTQYF

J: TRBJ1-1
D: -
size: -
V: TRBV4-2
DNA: TGTGCCAGCAGCCAAGGTACGGCAGGGCCCACTGAAGCTTTCTTT
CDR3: CASSQGTAGPTEAFF

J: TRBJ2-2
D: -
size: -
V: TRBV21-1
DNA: TGTGCCAGCAGCAACCCTCGTCCTGGCAGTAACACCGGGGAGCTGTTTTTT
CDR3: CASSNPRPGSNTGELFF

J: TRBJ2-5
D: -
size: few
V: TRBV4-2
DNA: TGTGCCAGCAGCCAAGATCTGGGGGGAGAGACCCAGTACTTC
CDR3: CASSQDLGGETQYF

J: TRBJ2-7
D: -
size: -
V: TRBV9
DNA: TGTGCCAGCAGCGTAGTTCCCGGGGTCACCTACGAGCAGTACTTC
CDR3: CASSVVPGVTYEQYF

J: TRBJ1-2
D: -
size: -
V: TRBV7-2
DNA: TGTGTCAGCAGCTTAACGGCCACTAACTATGGCTACACCTTC
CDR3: CVSSLTATNYGYTF